The T cell receptor (beta chain) described here comes from a study of beta chain features in type 1 diabetes. Reverse transcription of all isolated RNA meant that expressed TCRB transcripts were sequenced. This table comes from immunoSEQ multiplex PCR, and its TCRdb copy is limited to in-frame clones, with some not included. The data show about 350,000 clones, about 20% seen once. This TCR derives from a woman between 18 and 29 years old in good health. Sample: naive CD4+ T cells from blood.

The chain's CDR3 is CAWSVYVREKLFF. The CDR3 DNA follows: TGTGCCTGGAGTGTATATGTTCGGGAAAAACTGTTTTTT. This sequence joins TRBV30 and TRBJ1-4; D is unresolved. Germline V gene lookup returns CDR1 GTSNPN and CDR2 SVGIG (reference sequence). Deletions cut 0 bases from V and 8 bases from J, with 10 bases between. The CDR3 is made up of 13 amino acids.